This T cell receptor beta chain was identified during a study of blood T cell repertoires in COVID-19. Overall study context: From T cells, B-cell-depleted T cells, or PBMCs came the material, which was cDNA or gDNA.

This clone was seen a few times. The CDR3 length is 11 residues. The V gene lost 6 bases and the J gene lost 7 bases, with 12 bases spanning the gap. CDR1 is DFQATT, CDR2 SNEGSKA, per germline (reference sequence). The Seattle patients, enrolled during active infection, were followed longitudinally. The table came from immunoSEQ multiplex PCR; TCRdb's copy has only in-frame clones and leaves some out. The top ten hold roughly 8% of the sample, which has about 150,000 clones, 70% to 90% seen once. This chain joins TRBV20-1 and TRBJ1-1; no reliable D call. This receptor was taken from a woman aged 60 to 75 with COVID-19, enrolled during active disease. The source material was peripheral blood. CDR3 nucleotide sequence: TGCAGTGCGCATGAGCGGCGTGAAGCTTTCTTT. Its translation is CSAHERREAFF.